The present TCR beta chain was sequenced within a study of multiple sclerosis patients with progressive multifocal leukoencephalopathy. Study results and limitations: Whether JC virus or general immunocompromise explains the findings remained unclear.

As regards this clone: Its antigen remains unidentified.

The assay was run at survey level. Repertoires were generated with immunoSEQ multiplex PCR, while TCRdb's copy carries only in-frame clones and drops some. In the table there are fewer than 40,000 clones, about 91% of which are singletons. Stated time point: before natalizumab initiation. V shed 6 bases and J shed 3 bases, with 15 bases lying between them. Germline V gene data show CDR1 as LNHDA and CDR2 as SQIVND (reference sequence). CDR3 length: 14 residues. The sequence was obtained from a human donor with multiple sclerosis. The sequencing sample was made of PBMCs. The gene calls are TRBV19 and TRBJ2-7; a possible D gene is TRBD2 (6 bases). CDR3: CASSQGGDFYEQYF. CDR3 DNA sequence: TGTGCCAGTAGCCAGGGAGGAGATTTCTACGAGCAGTACTTC.